This TCR beta chain was retrieved from a study of shared clonotypes between healthy human individuals. For the study at large: Donors, aged 18 to 49, were a couple of women and a few men. General study findings and limits: Estimated richness was generally greater in naive than memory subsets.

Sequencing used immunoSEQ multiplex PCR; TCRdb keeps in-frame clones, though not all of them. This sample has some 1 million clones, with around four fifths found just once. Trimming removed 5 bases from V and 0 bases from J; junction bases left unmatched: 4. Germline V gene data show CDR1 as MNHEY and CDR2 as SMNVEV (reference sequence). The length of the CDR3 is 15 residues. This clone was found a few times. The antigen is unknown. Other nucleotide sequences from this sample produce the same CDR3. The rearrangement uses TRBV27 and TRBJ1-5; 7 bases agree with TRBD1. This TCR was recovered from a man aged 18 to 35 in good health. Sequencing was done on a sample of memory CD4+ T cells sorted from blood. Regarding subset: CD45RA-negative fraction. The DNA for the CDR3 is TGTGCCAGCAGTCCGGGACAGTATAGCAATCAGCCCCAGCATTTT. This translates into CASSPGQYSNQPQHF.